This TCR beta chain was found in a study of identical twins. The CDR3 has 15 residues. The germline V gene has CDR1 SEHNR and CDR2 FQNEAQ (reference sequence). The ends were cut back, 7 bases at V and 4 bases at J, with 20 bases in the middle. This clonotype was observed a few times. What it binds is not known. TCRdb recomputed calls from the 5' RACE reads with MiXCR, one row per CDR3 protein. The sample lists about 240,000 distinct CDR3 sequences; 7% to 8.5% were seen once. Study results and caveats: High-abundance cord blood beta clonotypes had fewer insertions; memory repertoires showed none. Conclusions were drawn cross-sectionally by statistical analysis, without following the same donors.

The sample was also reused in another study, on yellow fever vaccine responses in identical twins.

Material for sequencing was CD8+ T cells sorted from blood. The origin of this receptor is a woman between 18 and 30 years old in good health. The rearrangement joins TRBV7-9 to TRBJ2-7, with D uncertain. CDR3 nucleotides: TGTGCCAGCACCAGTACGATGCTTGATGGGTACGAGCAGTACTTC. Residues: CASTSTMLDGYEQYF.